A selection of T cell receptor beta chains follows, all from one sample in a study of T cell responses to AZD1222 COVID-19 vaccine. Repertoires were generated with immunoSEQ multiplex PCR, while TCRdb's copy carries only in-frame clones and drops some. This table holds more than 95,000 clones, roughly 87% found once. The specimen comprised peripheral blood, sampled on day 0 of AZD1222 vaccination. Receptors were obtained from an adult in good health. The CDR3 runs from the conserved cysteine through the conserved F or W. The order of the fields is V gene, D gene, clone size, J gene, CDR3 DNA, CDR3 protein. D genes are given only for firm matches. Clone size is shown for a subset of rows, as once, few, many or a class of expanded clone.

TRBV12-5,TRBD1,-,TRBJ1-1,TGTGCTAGTGGCCACGGGACAGGAGGGTACACTGAAGCTTTCTTT,CASGHGTGGYTEAFF
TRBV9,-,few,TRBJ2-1,TGTGCCAGCAGCGCGGAGAACGGGGATGAGCAGTTCTTC,CASSAENGDEQFF
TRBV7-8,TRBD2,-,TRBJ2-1,TGTGCCAGCAGCTTGGGTTGGGCGGGAGTTACCTACAATGAGCAGTTCTTC,CASSLGWAGVTYNEQFF
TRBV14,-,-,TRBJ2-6,TGTGCCAGCAGCCCAGACAGCTCTGGGGCCAACGTCCTGACTTTC,CASSPDSSGANVLTF
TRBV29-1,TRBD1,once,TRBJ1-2,TGCAGCGTTGAAGTTCGACAGGGGGCGCATCTAGATGGCTACACCTTC,CSVEVRQGAHLDGYTF
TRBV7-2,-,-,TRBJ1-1,TGTGCCAGCAGCCCCCCGGCTATGAACACTGAAGCTTTCTTT,CASSPPAMNTEAFF
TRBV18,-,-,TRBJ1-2,TGTGCCAGCTCACCACGGAACCTACTTAACTATGGCTACACCTTC,CASSPRNLLNYGYTF
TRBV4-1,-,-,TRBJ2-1,TGCGCCAGCAGCCAAGATCTCATGAGCGGGTTCAATGAGCAGTTCTTC,CASSQDLMSGFNEQFF
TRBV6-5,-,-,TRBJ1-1,TGTGCCAGCAGTTACAAGGGAAACACTGAAGCTTTCTTT,CASSYKGNTEAFF
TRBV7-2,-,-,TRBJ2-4,TGTGCCAGCAGCTTAGGCCCCAAAAACATTCAGTACTTC,CASSLGPKNIQYF
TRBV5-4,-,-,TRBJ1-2,TGTGCCAGCAGCTTGGCTTCAGGGAACGGCTACACCTTC,CASSLASGNGYTF
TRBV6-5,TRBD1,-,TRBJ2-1,TGTGCCAGCAGTAGGACAGGGGGTAGTGAGCAGTTCTTC,CASSRTGGSEQFF
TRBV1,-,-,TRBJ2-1,TGCACCAGCAGCCGAGAATTTACTAGCGGGATTAGGGATGAGCAGTTCTTC,CTSSREFTSGIRDEQFF
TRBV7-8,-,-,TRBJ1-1,TGTGCCAGCAGCCCGGTCGTCGGGGATTCGAACACTGAAGCTTTCTTT,CASSPVVGDSNTEAFF
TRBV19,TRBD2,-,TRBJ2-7,TGTGCCAGTAGTGGGCTAGCGGGCTACGAGCAGTACTTC,CASSGLAGYEQYF
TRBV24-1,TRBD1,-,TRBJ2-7,TGTGCCACCAGTGACACCGGGACAGACTACGAGCAGTACTTC,CATSDTGTDYEQYF
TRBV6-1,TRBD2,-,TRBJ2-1,TGTGCCAGCGCCGGGACTAGCTCGGGTGAGCAGTTCTTC,CASAGTSSGEQFF
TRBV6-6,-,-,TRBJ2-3,TGTGCCAGCAGTTATGGACTAGGGCAGGGGTCAGATACGCAGTATTTT,CASSYGLGQGSDTQYF
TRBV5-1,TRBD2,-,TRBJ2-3,TGCGCCAGCAGCCCAAACCAAGCGGGAGGGCCCTCAAATACGCAGTATTTT,CASSPNQAGGPSNTQYF
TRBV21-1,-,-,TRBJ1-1,TGTGCCAGCAGCCCCGACAGGGGGCGGGCGGATTGCACTGAAGCTTTCTTT,CASSPDRGRADCTEAFF
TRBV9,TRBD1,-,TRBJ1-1,TGTGCCAGCAGCACCCCAATCAGGGGGGGAAACACTGAAGCTTTCTTT,CASSTPIRGGNTEAFF
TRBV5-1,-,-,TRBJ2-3,TGCGCCAGCAGCTTGTACCCTAGCGCTAGCACAGATACGCAGTATTTT,CASSLYPSASTDTQYF
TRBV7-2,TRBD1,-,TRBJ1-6,TGTGCCAGCAGCTTAGAGTCGGGACAGAATAATTCACCCCTCCACTTT,CASSLESGQNNSPLHF
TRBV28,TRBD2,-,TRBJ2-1,TGTGCCAGCAGTGCGGGACTAGCGGGAGACGAGTTCTTC,CASSAGLAGDEFF
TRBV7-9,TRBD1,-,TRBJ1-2,TGTGCCAGCAGCGATATAAATGGACAGGTCTATGGCTACACCTTC,CASSDINGQVYGYTF
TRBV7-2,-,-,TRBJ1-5,TGTGCCAGCAGCTCGGGCAAAAAGAGCAATCAGCCCCAGCATTTT,CASSSGKKSNQPQHF
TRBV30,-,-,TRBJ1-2,TGTGCCTGGAGTCCGGGGTTTAACTATGGCTACACCTTC,CAWSPGFNYGYTF
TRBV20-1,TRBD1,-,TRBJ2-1,TGCAGTGCTAACCCACAGGGGCAGCAGTTCTTC,CSANPQGQQFF
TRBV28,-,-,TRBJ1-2,TGTGCCAGCACCCCGCAAGCTAACTATGGCTACACCTTC,CASTPQANYGYTF
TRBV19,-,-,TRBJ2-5,TGTGCCAGTAGTATGACAGCTCGGGAGACCCAGTACTTC,CASSMTARETQYF
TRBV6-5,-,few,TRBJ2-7,TGTGCCAGCCAGGAAAAACTTCGGAGGTCCTACGAGCAGTACTTC,CASQEKLRRSYEQYF
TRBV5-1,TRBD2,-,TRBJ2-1,TGCGCCAGCAGCCGACTAGCGAGGGGTTCCTACAATGAGCAGTTCTTC,CASSRLARGSYNEQFF
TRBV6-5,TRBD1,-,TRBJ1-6,TGTGCCAGCACCACGGGACAGTCATCACCCCTCCACTTT,CASTTGQSSPLHF
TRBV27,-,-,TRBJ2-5,TGTGCCAGCTGGGACACACACCAAGAGACCCAGTACTTC,CASWDTHQETQYF
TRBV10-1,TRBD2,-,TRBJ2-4,TGCGCCAGCATGAGCGGGGGTACGGGCAAAAACATTCAGTACTTC,CASMSGGTGKNIQYF
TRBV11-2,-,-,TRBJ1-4,TGTGCCAGCAGCCTAAGCCAAGGGGAAAAACTGTTTTTT,CASSLSQGEKLFF
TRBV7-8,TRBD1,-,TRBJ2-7,TGTGCCAGCAGCCCCGGGACAGTGTCCTACGAGCAGTACTTC,CASSPGTVSYEQYF
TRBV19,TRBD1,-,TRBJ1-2,TGTGCCAGCCTGGGACAGGGGGCTTTGGGAGGCTACACCTTC,CASLGQGALGGYTF
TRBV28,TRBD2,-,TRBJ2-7,TGTGCCAGCACCTACGCGGGAGCCTACGAGCAGTACTTC,CASTYAGAYEQYF
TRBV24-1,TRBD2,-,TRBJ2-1,TGTGCCACCAGTGATTTTCAGGCTAGCGGAAACAATGAGCAGTTCTTC,CATSDFQASGNNEQFF
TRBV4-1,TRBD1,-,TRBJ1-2,TGCGCCAGCAGCCAAGTGGGACAGGGGATCCTGAACTATGGCTACACCTTC,CASSQVGQGILNYGYTF
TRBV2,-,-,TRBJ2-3,TGTGCCAGCAGAATATCCACAGATACGCAGTATTTT,CASRISTDTQYF
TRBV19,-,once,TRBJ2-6,TGTGCCAGTAGTATAGGCTCTGGGGCCAACGTCCTGACTTTC,CASSIGSGANVLTF
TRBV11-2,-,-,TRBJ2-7,TGTGCCAGCAGCTTTCTCCGAGGGCCCGACAGGCCTCCCTACGAGCAGTACTTC,CASSFLRGPDRPPYEQYF
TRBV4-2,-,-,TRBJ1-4,TGTGCCAGCAGCCAGGAGTGGCTCGGTGAAAAACTGTTTTTT,CASSQEWLGEKLFF
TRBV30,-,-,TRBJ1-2,TGTGCCTGGGATCTTCAGGGGAACTATGGCTACACCTTC,CAWDLQGNYGYTF
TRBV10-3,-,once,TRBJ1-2,TGTGCCATCAGTGAAGGGGTCGGGGTGAAGCGCTACACCTTC,CAISEGVGVKRYTF
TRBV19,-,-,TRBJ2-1,TGTGCCAGTAGTCGCGCGGGGCCGGAATTAAGATTCTACAATGAGCAGTTCTTC,CASSRAGPELRFYNEQFF
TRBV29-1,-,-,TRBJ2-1,TGCAGCGTTGAAGATGGCAAGTCCTACAATGAGCAGTTCTTC,CSVEDGKSYNEQFF
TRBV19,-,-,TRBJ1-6,TGTGCCAGTAGTAAGAACCGGACGCCTAGGAATTCACCCCTCCACTTT,CASSKNRTPRNSPLHF
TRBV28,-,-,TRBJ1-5,TGTGCCAGCAGCTCGGGGGACTATAGCAATCAGCCCCAGCATTTT,CASSSGDYSNQPQHF
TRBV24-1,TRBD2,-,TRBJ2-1,TGTGCCACCAGTGACTCTGGACTAGCGGTCAATGAGCAGTTCTTC,CATSDSGLAVNEQFF